This T cell receptor beta chain was obtained from a study of T cells after yellow fever vaccination. Study-wide results and caveats: Post-booster repertoires again held most primary-vaccination clones (approximately 96% CD4, approximately 90% CD8).

From the 5' RACE reads, TCRdb called clonotypes with MiXCR, one entry per CDR3 protein. The sample holds about 400,000 distinct CDR3 sequences; 6.2% are singletons and the top ten take approximately 15%. This clonotype was seen at least ten times. Its antigen is unidentified. CDR1 and CDR2 from the germline V gene are MNHEY and SMNVEV (reference sequence). The V gene lost 10 bases and the J gene lost 6 bases, with 2 bases spanning the gap. The length of the CDR3 is 8 residues. The source was PBMCs, collected 5 days after the yellow fever booster vaccination. This sequence was found in a man aged 25 to 45 who received the YFV17D yellow fever vaccine. The chain has TRBV27 and TRBJ2-3; D is uncertain. CDR3 bases: TGTGCCATCGATACGCAGTATTTT. This sequence encodes CAIDTQYF.